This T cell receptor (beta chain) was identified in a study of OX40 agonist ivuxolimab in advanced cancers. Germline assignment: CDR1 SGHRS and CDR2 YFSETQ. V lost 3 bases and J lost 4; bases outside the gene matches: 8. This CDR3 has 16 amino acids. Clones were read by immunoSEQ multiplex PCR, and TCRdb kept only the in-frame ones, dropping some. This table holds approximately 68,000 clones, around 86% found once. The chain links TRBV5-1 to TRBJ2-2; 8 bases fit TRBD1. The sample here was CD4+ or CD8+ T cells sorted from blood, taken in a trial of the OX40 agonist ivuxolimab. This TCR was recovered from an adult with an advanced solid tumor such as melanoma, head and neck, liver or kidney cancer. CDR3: CASSYVTGVSTGELFF. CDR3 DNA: TGCGCCAGCAGCTACGTGACAGGGGTGAGCACCGGGGAGCTGTTTTTT.